This T cell receptor (beta chain) was found in a study of OX40 agonist ivuxolimab in advanced cancers. Study in general: Dose-escalation cases comprised hepatocellular carcinoma, melanoma, renal cell or head and neck cancer.

This clone was counted a few times. No antigen is known for it. Study conclusions and caveats: Low clonal expansion, among the lowest seen, marked partial responders at 0.1-3.0 mg/kg. More expanded clones were found, on average, in CD8+ than in CD4+ T cells.

The data were produced by immunoSEQ multiplex PCR, yet TCRdb's version contains in-frame clones alone and is incomplete. Altogether tens of thousands of clones are present, approximately 90% being singletons, with the ten largest covering approximately 11%. The clonotype originates from an adult with an advanced solid tumor such as melanoma, head and neck, liver or kidney cancer. The sample here was CD4+ or CD8+ T cells sorted from blood, taken in a trial of the OX40 agonist ivuxolimab.

The CDR3 sequence: CASSVGASSGELFF. DNA of the CDR3: TGTGCCAGCAGCGTAGGGGCTAGTTCAGGGGAGCTGTTTTTT. The chain recombines TRBV9 with TRBJ2-2; D ambiguous. Germline CDR1 reads SGDLS; CDR2 reads YYNGEE. This CDR3 has 14 residues. Deletions cut 0 bases from V and 8 bases from J, with 11 bases between.